This is a list of T cell receptor beta chains from one sample in a study of blood T cell repertoires in COVID-19. Produced via immunoSEQ multiplex PCR; TCRdb's table is partial and in-frame only. The table shows 350,000 to 400,000 clones, with roughly 84% occurring only once. Sequencing was done on a sample of PBMCs or T cells enriched from blood (not recorded which). The receptors derive from a young woman who had recovered from COVID-19. Each CDR3 is given with its conserved first and last residue. Each record gives: J gene, clone size, D gene, V gene, CDR3 DNA, CDR3 protein. D genes are given only for firm matches. Only some rows state a clone size, as once, few, many or a class for expanded clones.

TRBJ2-3,-,TRBD2,TRBV5-1,TGCGCCAGCAGCTTAGCGGGAGGGATCACAGATACGCAGTATTTT,CASSLAGGITDTQYF
TRBJ1-2,-,TRBD1,TRBV9,TGTGCCAGCAGAGGAGGACAGGGACACTATGGCTACACCTTC,CASRGGQGHYGYTF
TRBJ1-6,few,-,TRBV3-1/TRBV3-2,TGTGCCAGCAGCCAGCACTTAGGGGGATTAAATTCACCCCTCCACTTT,CASSQHLGGLNSPLHF
TRBJ2-7,-,-,TRBV2,TGTGCCAGCAGTTCCCCTCCCCAGGGCGAGCAGTACTTC,CASSSPPQGEQYF
TRBJ1-2,-,TRBD1,TRBV2,TGTGCCAGCAGTGAGGGTGGGTGGCAGGGGGCTGGCTATGGCTACACCTTC,CASSEGGWQGAGYGYTF
TRBJ2-7,-,-,TRBV18,TGTGCCAGCGCTACCGGATTAGCGTCCTACGAGCAGTACTTC,CASATGLASYEQYF
TRBJ1-1,-,-,TRBV3-1/TRBV3-2,TGTGCCAGCAGCCAAGGTCCCGAGGTTAAAGCTTTCTTT,CASSQGPEVKAFF
TRBJ1-2,-,-,TRBV7-8,TGTGCCAGCAGCTTATACCCCGGCTATGGCTACACCTTC,CASSLYPGYGYTF
TRBJ2-2,-,TRBD2,TRBV10-3,TGTGCCATCAGTGACCTCGGCAGCGGGAGGTCCACCGGGGAGCTGTTTTTT,CAISDLGSGRSTGELFF
TRBJ1-5,-,-,TRBV19,TGTGCCAGTAGTATAGCAAGGGGGGGTAGGTTGGAATATCAGCCCCAGCATTTT,CASSIARGGRLEYQPQHF
TRBJ2-5,-,-,TRBV29-1,TGCAGCGTTGGGAGGATCCCGATACAAGAGACCCAGTACTTC,CSVGRIPIQETQYF
TRBJ1-1,-,-,TRBV9,TGTGCCAGCAGCACCCGAGGGGGTGGGAACACTGAAGCTTTCTTT,CASSTRGGGNTEAFF
TRBJ2-2,-,TRBD1,TRBV29-1,TGCAGCGCTAAGACAGGGGAAGTAACCGGGGAGCTGTTTTTT,CSAKTGEVTGELFF
TRBJ2-5,-,TRBD1,TRBV7-6,TGTGCCAGCAGCTTAGCGGCAGGGGGTTTCCAAGAGACCCAGTACTTC,CASSLAAGGFQETQYF
TRBJ1-1,-,-,TRBV5-1,TGCGCCAGCAGCTTGGGTCCAGGGATGAACACTGAAGCTTTCTTT,CASSLGPGMNTEAFF
TRBJ2-6,few,-,TRBV20-1,TGCAGTGCTAGTTCCTGGGCAGCCGGGGCCAACGTCCTGACTTTC,CSASSWAAGANVLTF
TRBJ2-2,few,TRBD2,TRBV6-4,TGTGCCAGCAGTGAAAGTAAGACTAGCGGGTTTACCGGGGAGCTGTTTTTT,CASSESKTSGFTGELFF
TRBJ2-7,-,-,TRBV12-5,TGTGCTAGTGGTTTAGAAGACAGCCCCGAGCAGTACTTC,CASGLEDSPEQYF
TRBJ2-4,-,-,TRBV28,TGTGCCAGCACAGGGGAAGCCAAAAACATTCAGTACTTC,CASTGEAKNIQYF